This T cell receptor beta chain was recorded in a study of CD8+CD57+ T cells in acquired aplastic anemia. TCR beta VDJ and CDR3 were profiled, and genomic DNA was the template. TCRdb reprocessed the reads with MiXCR, giving one entry per CDR3 protein. Of 300,000 or so distinct CDR3 sequences in the sample, 56% were seen once. With 2 bases clipped from V and 5 bases from J, the junction kept 6 bases outside the gene matches. Germline V gene sequence: CDR1 SGHTA, CDR2 FQGNSA. CDR3 length: 15 amino acids. Patients who underwent sequencing had shown CD8+CD57+ cell expansion by flow cytometry. The sample comprised sorted CD4+, CD8+, or CD8+CD57+ T cells (not recorded which) from PBMCs. The V call is TRBV7-2, the J call TRBJ2-5, with 9 nucleotides matching TRBD2. The receptor was isolated from a human donor with aplastic anemia. CDR3 coding DNA: TGTGCCAGCAGCTTATACGGGACTAGCTCGGAGACCCAGTACTTC. Encoded protein: CASSLYGTSSETQYF.